This entry is about one T cell receptor (beta chain). Profiling relied on immunoSEQ multiplex PCR, and the TCRdb table lists in-frame clones only, not all of them. The sample comprises 95,000 to 110,000 clones, roughly 87% of which are singletons, and roughly 6.2% rests with the top ten. The entry originates in a study of blood T cell repertoires in COVID-19. The CDR3 extends over 16 amino acids. After removal of 0 bases from V and 6 bases from J, the junction contained 5 bases not matched to a gene. Germline CDR1 is LNHDA and CDR2 is SQIVND (reference sequence). This receptor was identified in a human donor in a cohort sampled during active COVID-19. Sequenced material: peripheral blood. The V and J genes are TRBV19 and TRBJ1-1; 12 bases map to TRBD1. In DNA form, the CDR3 reads TGTGCCAGTAGTATAGACGGGACAGGGGGCATGCCTGAAGCTTTCTTT. Protein sequence: CASSIDGTGGMPEAFF. The variable domain in full, completed from reference TRBV19 and TRBJ1-1, reads DGGITQSPKYLFRKEGQNVTLSCEQNLNHDAMYWYRQDPGQGLRLIYYSQIVNDFQKGDIAEGYSVSREKKESFPLTVTSAQKNPTAFYLCASSIDGTGGMPEAFFGQGTRLTVV.